This TCR beta chain was observed in a study of blood T cells in healthy people across ages (dated by TCRdb to the mid-2010s). In terms of the full investigation: Template switching captured roughly one uniquely barcoded TCR beta cDNA molecule per two T cells in model experiments. The study analyzed two additional independent replicas of 1 million unique cDNA reads from the same blood draw for two donors, one aged 18 to 30 and one aged 80 or older. Age-related changes in TCR beta repertoire diversity were measured in the study by deep sequencing normalized with unique cDNA molecular identifiers. The donors were split into four age groups: young (average 16 years), middle-aged (39), aged (about 56) and long-lived (approximately 80).

Results the study describes overall, beyond this receptor: Compared with the aged group, the long-lived group had more naive CD4+ T cells, fewer expanded clones and increased TCR diversity, a pattern suggesting age selection. The percentage of naive T cells measured by flow cytometry correlated strongly with observed TCR beta diversity. Donor CMV infection status was unknown, potentially confounding age-related changes in expanded clonotypes. Since profiling was done on bulk unsorted PBMCs, naive and antigen-experienced compartments could not be conclusively compared. Total diversity estimates from one million sequenced T cells were considered lower bounds and underestimates. Observed TCR beta diversity per million T cells fell roughly linearly with age, and a significant reduction was already apparent by age around 40.

The donors were a few dozen Caucasian individuals from Russia, aged roughly 6 to 100 years, who were systemically healthy. Around 10 milliliters of peripheral blood were collected from each donor into EDTA-treated Vacutainer tubes. Ficoll-Paque density-gradient centrifugation was used to isolate PBMCs, with at least 7 million obtained per sample. Total RNA, at least 5 micrograms per sample, was extracted from PBMCs with Trizol reagent. Naive CD45RAhigh/CD27high T cell percentages were measured by flow cytometry on a PBMC aliquot from every donor. This clonotype occurred once. No antigen is known for it. The junction shows a germline mismatch at one end, possibly a read error. The library was obtained by 5' RACE. This sample was sequenced with an Illumina HiSeq 2500. A second PCR of about 6 to 11 cycles was performed with a sample-barcoded 5' primer and a J-beta primer mix. Each TCR beta cDNA molecule received a unique molecular identifier from a template-switch 5' adaptor carrying 12 random nucleotides. Each sample yielded at least 3 million CDR3-containing paired-end reads. First-strand cDNA synthesis was performed from all RNA using the Mint cDNA synthesis kit, with priming by a TRBC-specific oligonucleotide. Following uracil-DNA glycosylase treatment, a first 18-cycle PCR with universal primers M1SS and BC2_uni_R was performed on all cDNA. The authors' analysis ran thus. For normalization, 1 million high-quality reads, each with a distinct molecular identifier, were randomly selected from each sample. Instead of being binned into consensus sequences, reads that shared molecular identifiers were thrown out. MiTCR, with a Q25 quality threshold and the strictest error-elimination algorithm, was used for CDR3 identification, clonotype clustering and error correction. Lower-bound total TCR beta diversity was estimated with a nonparametric unseen species model using Euler transformation. TCRdb reworked the public reads: Q25 trimming with fastp, MiXCR clone assembly, productive beta chains retained. Each record represents a unique CDR3 protein, reported with the most common genes and DNA among its rows. The V and J calls here are based on TCRdb, not the publication. Recorded for this sample are approximately 960,000 distinct CDR3 sequences; about 29% of them occurred a single time. The top ten clones comprise roughly 10% of the sample.

The sample was also reused in another study, on T cells of mothers and their children. The second publication reports: Donors were nine systemically healthy Caucasian individuals: three mothers and their six children. cDNA synthesis used all of the extracted RNA, with around 1.5 ug of RNA in each 15 ul reaction. In the second PCR, sample barcodes and 2-4 random nucleotides were introduced via the M1S primer. More than 8 million TCR beta CDR3 reads were obtained from each mother, and about 3 million reads were obtained from each child. Thymic selection shapes the output of TCR recombination in a similar way in related and unrelated pairs, and inherited differences have a minor effect. Normalized repertoire overlap in related mother-child pairs was always slightly higher than in unrelated mother-child pairs, but the difference was never significant. No persistent microchimeric T cell clones were found, with a detection sensitivity of 85 to 100 clones per million clonotypes. To look for features that set related mother-child pairs apart from unrelated individuals, the researchers ran deep NGS to compare the TCR beta repertoires of mothers and children. The mean age was around 40 +/- 4 years for the mothers and around 11 +/- 4 years for the children. Libraries were sequenced on Illumina HiSeq 2000 with 100+100 nt paired-end reads after adapter ligation with NEBNext reagents. To avoid cross-contamination, the mother libraries and the child libraries were prepared a month apart and sequenced in separate runs. Each donor had between 500,000 and 2,000,000 distinct TCR beta clonotypes identified. Naive TCR beta clonotypes were estimated from low-frequency clonotypes matched to each donor's FACS-determined naive share, without sorting.

The sample consisted of blood. This receptor was taken from a woman aged 35 to 49 in good health.

CDR3 sequence: CVSSPDRIYGYTF. In nucleotides, the sequence is TGCGTCAGCAGCCCCGACAGGATCTATGGCTACACCTTC. This chain is built from TRBV5-1 and TRBJ1-2; the D region possibly corresponds to TRBD1 (6 bases align). Taken from cysteine to phenylalanine, the CDR3 has 13 residues. The entry retains the CDR3 DNA only, 39 bases that are in frame from base 1. For CDR1 and CDR2, the germline V gene lists SGHRS and YFSETQ.